These T cell receptor beta chains were read from a single sample in a study of beta chain features in type 1 diabetes. Clones were sequenced by immunoSEQ multiplex PCR, and TCRdb holds only the in-frame ones, with some missing. The data show under 400,000 clones, around 12% seen once. The sequencing sample was made of naive CD4+ T cells from blood. These receptors all come from a woman under 30 with type 1 diabetes. Each CDR3 is given with its conserved first and last residue. Fields, in order: clone size, V gene, J gene, D gene, CDR3 protein, CDR3 DNA. A D gene is named only where the DNA matches it firmly. Size values are once, few and many counts, or a class for expanded clones, and some rows have none.

clone_size: NA; v_call: TRBV11-1; j_call: TRBJ1-1; d_call: NA; cdr3_aa: CASSAGGSHTEAFF; cdr3_nt: TGTGCCAGCAGCGCGGGGGGGTCCCACACTGAAGCTTTCTTT
clone_size: few; v_call: TRBV9; j_call: TRBJ2-6; d_call: TRBD1; cdr3_aa: CASSVRGLTSGANVLTF; cdr3_nt: TGTGCCAGCAGCGTCAGGGGGCTGACATCTGGGGCCAACGTCCTGACTTTC
clone_size: NA; v_call: TRBV14; j_call: TRBJ2-6; d_call: TRBD1; cdr3_aa: CASSRSVGTGASGANVLTF; cdr3_nt: TGTGCCAGCAGCCGCTCCGTCGGGACAGGGGCTTCTGGGGCCAACGTCCTGACTTTC
clone_size: NA; v_call: TRBV30; j_call: TRBJ1-2; d_call: NA; cdr3_aa: CAWERQLYGYTF; cdr3_nt: TGTGCCTGGGAAAGACAGCTCTATGGCTACACCTTC
clone_size: NA; v_call: TRBV6-5; j_call: TRBJ1-1; d_call: NA; cdr3_aa: CASAREGYTEAFF; cdr3_nt: TGTGCCAGCGCGAGGGAAGGGTACACTGAAGCTTTCTTT
clone_size: few; v_call: TRBV29-1; j_call: TRBJ2-5; d_call: TRBD1; cdr3_aa: CSVGQGKETQYF; cdr3_nt: TGCAGCGTTGGACAGGGAAAAGAGACCCAGTACTTC
clone_size: few; v_call: TRBV6-6; j_call: TRBJ2-7; d_call: TRBD2; cdr3_aa: CASSYSSGGYEQYF; cdr3_nt: TGTGCCAGCAGTTACTCTAGCGGGGGCTACGAGCAGTACTTC
clone_size: NA; v_call: TRBV6-5; j_call: TRBJ1-3; d_call: NA; cdr3_aa: CASRPGGTGNTIYF; cdr3_nt: TGTGCCAGCAGGCCGGGGGGAACTGGAAACACCATATATTTT
clone_size: NA; v_call: TRBV25-1; j_call: TRBJ2-2; d_call: NA; cdr3_aa: CASSSVLTGELFF; cdr3_nt: TGTGCCAGCAGCTCAGTATTAACCGGGGAGCTGTTTTTT
clone_size: NA; v_call: TRBV9; j_call: TRBJ2-6; d_call: NA; cdr3_aa: CASSVGAGSGANVLTF; cdr3_nt: TGTGCCAGCAGCGTAGGGGCGGGCTCTGGGGCCAACGTCCTGACTTTC
clone_size: NA; v_call: TRBV7-2; j_call: TRBJ1-5; d_call: TRBD1; cdr3_aa: CASSLEGGGSQPQHF; cdr3_nt: TGTGCCAGCAGCTTAGAAGGGGGCGGAAGTCAGCCCCAGCATTTT